The 18 T cell receptor beta chains given below trace back to one sample, sequenced in a study of T cells in tuberculosis. Thawed, overnight-rested PBMC were stained with GMM-loaded CD1B tetramer, viability dye and anti-CD3, then sorted. C32 glucose monomycolate from Rhodococcus equi was loaded onto the CD1B tetramers. This table comes from immunoSEQ multiplex PCR, and its TCRdb copy is limited to in-frame clones, with some not included. The repertoire includes roughly 92,000 clones, about nine tenths of them detected once, and under 2.5% sits in the top ten. Material: CD1b-GMM tetramer-negative cells sorted from PBMCs. All receptors derive from an adult woman with latent tuberculosis.

The V and J genes are TRBV4-1 and TRBJ2-1; D is ambiguous. The length of the CDR3 is 12 residues. V shed 1 base and J shed 6 bases, with 4 bases lying between them. CDR1 is MGHRA and CDR2 is YSYEKL in the germline V gene. CDR3 loop: CASSQGANEQFF. As DNA, the CDR3 is TGCGCCAGCAGCCAAGGGGCCAATGAGCAGTTCTTC.

This clone was detected once. In the same sample, other DNA sequences code for this CDR3. The V call is TRBV7-2, the J call TRBJ1-6; D perhaps matches TRBD1 (6 bases). The CDR3 totals 14 residues. V was clipped by 1 base and J by 9 bases, with 10 bases between them. CDR1 SGHTA and CDR2 FQGNSA come from the germline V gene. CDR3 in amino acids: CASSLGTEGSPLHF. As DNA, the CDR3 is TGTGCCAGCAGCTTAGGGACAGAGGGTTCACCCCTCCACTTT.

The V gene is TRBV5-4, the J gene TRBJ1-6; D is unresolved. V was shortened by 0 bases and J by 6 bases, with 7 bases between the two germline ends. The CDR3 is made up of 14 amino acids. Germline values: CDR1 SGHNT, CDR2 YYREEE (reference sequence). The CDR3 coding sequence is TGTGCCAGCAGCTTGGGGGGAGGTAATTCACCCCTCCACTTT. Translation: CASSLGGGNSPLHF.

The chain links TRBV7-6 to TRBJ1-3; 11 bases map to TRBD1. The V gene's germline CDR1 is SGHVS and CDR2 FNYEAQ. The CDR3 is made up of 17 amino acids. V gave up 5 bases and J gave up 2 bases; unmatched junction bases: 8. The CDR3 nucleotides are TGTGCCAGCAGCCCTCGGCGGGGACAGGGGGCTGGAAACACCATATATTTT. This sequence encodes CASSPRRGQGAGNTIYF.

The chain couples TRBV30 to TRBJ2-5, with 8 bases fitting TRBD2. CDR3 size: 17 residues. The germline V gene has CDR1 GTSNPN and CDR2 SVGIG (reference sequence). Trimming cost V 0 bases and J 2 bases; bases outside gene matches: 11. CDR3 sequence: CAWSVREGLAPQETQYF. DNA of the CDR3: TGTGCCTGGAGTGTACGGGAGGGCCTTGCGCCACAAGAGACCCAGTACTTC.

The chain combines TRBV9 with TRBJ2-3, with D maybe TRBD2 (5 bases). The CDR3 length is 14 residues. V was cut by 3 bases and J by 3 bases, with 11 bases left in between. Germline V CDR1 and CDR2: SGDLS, YYNGEE. The CDR3 region has the DNA TGTGCCAGCAGCGGAAGGACTGCAACAGATACGCAGTATTTT. Protein sequence: CASSGRTATDTQYF.

The J gene is TRBJ2-5, the V gene TRBV7-9; D may be TRBD2 (5 bases). CDR1 and CDR2 from the germline V gene are SEHNR and FQNEAQ (reference sequence). The CDR3 runs to 13 residues. V was pared by 6 bases and J by 5 bases, with 13 bases between. The CDR3 region is CASSPNWRETQYF. CDR3 coding DNA: TGTGCCAGCAGTCCTAACTGGAGGGAGACCCAGTACTTC.

This chain joins TRBV7-6 and TRBJ1-2; 8 bases fit TRBD1. Trimming took 9 bases from V and 4 from J; bases not matched to a gene: 7. CDR1 is SGHVS and CDR2 is FNYEAQ in the germline V gene. The CDR3 totals 13 residues. CDR3 sequence (DNA): TGTGCCAGTACCAAACAGGGGGGCTATGGCTACACCTTC. Protein product: CASTKQGGYGYTF.

This clone is a singleton in its sample. This chain connects TRBV6-1 to TRBJ2-5; TRBD2 is a possible D gene (5 bases). Matching the DNA end better, TRBJ2-7 makes the J call doubtful. The CDR3 extends over 13 amino acids. In germline, CDR1 is MNHNS, CDR2 SASEGT. The CDR3 bases are TGTGCCAGCAGCAGAGGACGGGATTACGAGCAGTACTTC. It codes for CASSRGRDYEQYF.

The chain has TRBV2 and TRBJ2-1, with 11 positions matching TRBD1. V gave up 4 bases and J gave up 9 bases; unmatched junction bases: 5. Per the germline V gene, CDR1 is SNHLY and CDR2 is FYNNEI. There are 14 residues in the CDR3. Here the CDR3 reads CASSGTGGGGEQFF. The CDR3 DNA follows: TGTGCCAGCAGTGGGACAGGGGGCGGGGGTGAGCAGTTCTTC.

This chain joins TRBV5-6 and TRBJ2-7, with TRBD1 identical over 7 bases. V shed 1 base and J 6 bases; nucleotides not matched to a gene: 7. The germline V gene encodes CDR1 SGHDT and CDR2 YYEEEE. The CDR3 loop spans 14 amino acids. The CDR3 loop reads CASSLLPGGVEQYV. DNA of the CDR3: TGTGCCAGCAGCTTGCTTCCAGGGGGTGTCGAGCAGTACGTC.

V and J are TRBV18 and TRBJ2-1; 11 nucleotides line up with TRBD2. V dropped 1 base and J dropped 6; count of bases not matched to a gene: 5. The CDR3 has 16 residues. Looked up from germline, CDR1 is KGHSH and CDR2 is LQKENI. The CDR3 sequence is CASSPLTTSGGNEQFF. The DNA for the CDR3 is TGTGCCAGCTCACCACTAACCACTAGCGGGGGCAATGAGCAGTTCTTC.

This chain joins TRBV5-1 and TRBJ2-5, with TRBD1 matching over 8 bases. The end of the DNA is better explained by TRBJ2-7, so the J call may be wrong. This CDR3 is 15 amino acids long. Per germline, CDR1 SGHRS and CDR2 YFSETQ. The CDR3 bases are TGCGCCAGCAGCCCCCAGGGGGCACTGCCCTACGAGCAGTACTTC. Its translation is CASSPQGALPYEQYF.

This sequence joins TRBV19 and TRBJ1-1, with TRBD1 matching 12 bases. From germline, CDR1 is LNHDA and CDR2 SQIVND (reference sequence). The CDR3 loop spans 18 amino acids. Trimming took 0 bases from V and 5 from J; bases not matched to a gene: 10. CDR3: CASSIDRTGTGGMTEAFF. CDR3 in DNA: TGTGCCAGTAGTATAGATAGAACCGGGACAGGGGGCATGACTGAAGCTTTCTTT.

This chain uses TRBV30 with TRBJ1-2, with a possible D match to TRBD1 (6 bases). This CDR3 has 15 amino acids. Trimming took 2 bases from V and 0 from J, leaving 13 bases between them. Germline V gene sequence: CDR1 GTSNPN, CDR2 SVGIG (reference sequence). CDR3 in amino acids: CAWSPGGASNYGYTF. CDR3 bases: TGTGCCTGGAGTCCTGGGGGGGCATCTAACTATGGCTACACCTTC.

The V gene is TRBV5-1, the J gene TRBJ1-4; the D gene is possibly TRBD1 (5 bases). This CDR3 has 13 amino acids. The germline gives CDR1 SGHRS, CDR2 YFSETQ. Trimming took 3 bases from V and 8 from J, leaving 11 bases between them. The CDR3 nucleotides read TGCGCCAGCAGCTCCAGGGTACAGGAAAAACTGTTTTTT. Protein: CASSSRVQEKLFF.

The rearrangement uses TRBV6-1 and TRBJ2-4, with a weak D call TRBD1 (5 bases). Trimming pared 6 bases from V and 7 bases from J, leaving 16 bases between. Germline CDR1 MNHNS, CDR2 SASEGT. The CDR3 is made up of 14 amino acids. CDR3 bases: TGTGCCAGCAGGGGCGCAGGGATGGAGAACATTCAGTACTTC. Translating gives CASRGAGMENIQYF.

The chain couples TRBV7-9 to TRBJ2-7, with 12 bases matching TRBD2. Trimming cost V 5 bases and J 7 bases; bases outside gene matches: 18. Germline V lookup: CDR1 SEHNR, CDR2 FQNEAQ (reference sequence). The CDR3 sequence is 18 residues long. For the CDR3, the DNA is TGTGCCAGCAGCCCCCCTCGGAGGTCTAGCGGGGGGGCGGGTGAGCAGTACGTC. It encodes CASSPPRRSSGGAGEQYV.